A selection of T cell receptor beta chains follows, all from one sample in a study of blood T cell repertoires in COVID-19. Sequenced by immunoSEQ multiplex PCR; TCRdb stores in-frame clones only, minus some. The sample shows roughly 160,000 clones, about 86% of them seen only once. Sequenced material: peripheral blood. The receptor set was obtained from a man between 45 and 60 years old with active or convalescent COVID-19. The CDR3 runs from the conserved cysteine through the conserved F or W. Some rows have no size entry. The others give once, few or many, or a class for an expanded clone.

>.|TRBJ1-2|TRBV11-2
CASSPQSYNYGYTF
>.|TRBJ2-7|TRBV29-1
CSVGQYSSYEQYF
>few|TRBJ1-4|TRBV10-3
CAISESAKENEKLFF
>.|TRBJ2-7|TRBV10-3
CALSVCEQYF
>.|TRBJ2-7|TRBV6-2/TRBV6-3
CASSWGTVVNEQYF
>.|TRBJ1-3|TRBV7-8
CASSPDRSGNTIYF
>.|TRBJ2-7|TRBV30
CAWNRGSAGGYEQYF
>.|TRBJ2-3|TRBV7-3
CASSPMPLAGGAPYF
>few|TRBJ1-5|TRBV24-1
CATSETLNQPQHF
>.|TRBJ1-4|TRBV4-2
CASSPETGQGDEKLFF
>.|TRBJ2-7|TRBV19
CASSMLGPYEQYF
>once|TRBJ2-5|TRBV7-2
CASSLQRGGGETQYF
>.|TRBJ2-7|TRBV25-1
CAKRRWDTCSYEQYF
>.|TRBJ1-3|TRBV6-2/TRBV6-3
CASSRTGSGNTIYF
>.|TRBJ2-3|TRBV5-1
CASSAGTSGEDTQYF
>.|TRBJ1-3|TRBV4-2
CASSQGSVALSGNTIYF
>.|TRBJ1-6|TRBV2
CASTPLSYNSPLHF
>.|TRBJ2-7|TRBV6-6
CASGQVYEQYF
>.|TRBJ2-3|TRBV11-3
CASSLVADTQYF
>.|TRBJ1-5|TRBV6-5
CASSYGAGHQPQHF
>.|TRBJ1-3|TRBV21-1
CASGRGPDSGNTIYF
>.|TRBJ2-1|TRBV2
CASSGGGFSYNEQFF
>.|TRBJ1-5|TRBV2
CASSPGWTGSNQPQHF
>.|TRBJ1-2|TRBV19
CASRTGGSNYGYTF
>few|TRBJ2-7|TRBV3-1/TRBV3-2
CASSQDLSAGAAYEQYF
>once|TRBJ1-2|TRBV5-4
CASRRFGQPDGGYTF
>once|TRBJ2-7|TRBV28
CASSLGREFFSYEQYF
>.|TRBJ2-1|TRBV11-2
CASSSSGVPYNEQFF
>.|TRBJ1-1|TRBV19
CASTIGQMNTEAFF
>.|TRBJ2-3|TRBV4-2
CASSHRDSGGDTQYF
>.|TRBJ1-1|TRBV6-5
CASSLLTGNEAFF
>.|TRBJ1-2|TRBV6-1
CASSEALGGYGYTF
>.|TRBJ2-3|TRBV5-4
CASSLAQGDTQYF
>.|TRBJ2-7|TRBV24-1
CATSDHTGREQYF
>once|TRBJ1-3|TRBV30
CARSGQGIFVNTIYF
>.|TRBJ1-5|TRBV19
CASSISQAGQPQHF
>.|TRBJ1-2|TRBV6-5
CASRAGQGHGYTF
>.|TRBJ2-5|TRBV2
CASSEIAGAPETQYF
>.|TRBJ2-7|TRBV5-1
CASSFRQGVNEQYF
>.|TRBJ2-2|TRBV24-1
CATSGGRVNTGELFF
>.|TRBJ2-2|TRBV29-1
CSVGTVYTGELFF
>.|TRBJ2-7|TRBV18
CASSPRLRDSAYLPGGEQYF
>.|TRBJ2-3|TRBV6-1
CASRDYTSTDTQYF
>few|TRBJ1-2|TRBV19
CASTKWGQGIYGYTF
>once|TRBJ1-3|TRBV12-5
CASGSHRGQGGNTIYF
>.|TRBJ1-3|TRBV4-3
CASSRAVGTASGNTIYF
>.|TRBJ1-6|TRBV4-3
CASSQTGVSPLHF
>.|TRBJ2-7|TRBV7-2
CASSLARTGLNEQYF
>few|TRBJ1-1|TRBV11-3
CASTRPGVTEAFF
>.|TRBJ1-2|TRBV12-3/TRBV12-4
CASRASGNRGFTF
>.|TRBJ1-2|TRBV5-1
CASSPRRETYGYTF